This T cell receptor (beta chain) is from a study of cytomegalovirus exposure and HLA in healthy donors. PCR amplification relied on 60 Vbeta primers (plus 13 Jbeta primers). Assay: immunoSEQ multiplex PCR; the TCRdb copy retains only in-frame clones and omits some. The sample has under 150,000 clones, about 85% seen once; the top ten hold under 7.5%. Germline V CDR1 and CDR2: SGHNT, YYREEE (reference sequence). Trimming took 0 bases from V and 5 from J; bases not matched to a gene: 5. The CDR3 is 15 amino acids. Sequenced material: PBMCs. This receptor was taken from a woman aged 25 to 45 in good health and CMV-seropositive. The rearrangement uses TRBV5-4 and TRBJ1-1, with TRBD1 matching 9 bases. CDR3 nucleotides: TGTGCCAGCAGCTTGGGGACAGGGGAGAGGACTGAAGCTTTCTTT. The encoded protein is CASSLGTGERTEAFF.